Below are 8 T cell receptor beta chains sequenced from a single sample in a study of STAT5B mutations in CD4+ large granular lymphocyte leukemia. Measured with immunoSEQ multiplex PCR; TCRdb has only the in-frame clones, and not every one. The repertoire holds 31,000 or so clones, with approximately 88% as singletons. Sequencing was performed on CD4+ T cells from blood buffy coats. The source of these receptors is a human donor in good health.

This chain connects TRBV19 to TRBJ1-3; D might be TRBD1 (6 bases). The CDR3 is made up of 15 amino acids. Trimming left V 3 bases short and J 4 bases short, with 13 bases between. CDR1 is LNHDA, CDR2 SQIVND, per germline (reference sequence). DNA for the CDR3: TGTGCCAGTAGTATTTCAGGGGATGGAGGAAACACCATATATTTT. The encoded protein is CASSISGDGGNTIYF. The full variable domain, completed using reference TRBV19 and TRBJ1-3, is DGGITQSPKYLFRKEGQNVTLSCEQNLNHDAMYWYRQDPGQGLRLIYYSQIVNDFQKGDIAEGYSVSREKKESFPLTVTSAQKNPTAFYLCASSISGDGGNTIYFGEGSWLTVV.

The rearrangement uses TRBV2 and TRBJ2-5; no clear D. Germline CDR1 is SNHLY and CDR2 is FYNNEI. V lost 7 bases and J lost 2, with 5 bases in between. This CDR3 has 11 residues. CDR3 residues: CASNAQETQYF. CDR3 nucleotide sequence: TGTGCCAGCAATGCTCAAGAGACCCAGTACTTC.

The V and J genes are TRBV19 and TRBJ2-7; 7 nucleotides agree with TRBD1. This CDR3 has 14 amino acids. V was pared by 3 bases and J by 3 bases, with 5 bases of the junction left unmatched. Per the germline V gene, CDR1 is LNHDA and CDR2 is SQIVND (reference sequence). The CDR3 here is CASSIGQVGYEQYF. The CDR3 nucleotides read TGTGCCAGTAGTATTGGACAGGTCGGCTACGAGCAGTACTTC.

This chain uses TRBV27 with TRBJ2-1, with 8 bases identical to TRBD2. CDR1 MNHEY and CDR2 SMNVEV come from the germline V gene (reference sequence). Losses at the gene ends were 0 bases for V and 4 bases for J; bases not matched to a gene: 5. The CDR3 sequence is 16 residues long. This CDR3 reads CASSLSTSGPYNEQFF. CDR3 nucleotide sequence: TGTGCCAGCAGTTTATCCACTAGCGGCCCTTACAATGAGCAGTTCTTC.

V and J are TRBV5-1 and TRBJ2-5, with TRBD2 matching over 7 bases. The V gene end was trimmed by 4 bases and the J gene end by 1 base; junction bases not matched to a gene: 4. CDR3 length: 14 residues. Germline V gives CDR1 SGHRS, CDR2 YFSETQ. CDR3 amino acids: CASSHGTTQETQYF. The CDR3 DNA reads as TGCGCCAGCAGCCATGGGACTACCCAAGAGACCCAGTACTTC.

This clone occurred once. The chain uses TRBV18 and TRBJ1-1; TRBD1 agrees at 8 bases. The ends lost 6 bases at V and 7 bases at J; junction bases unmatched: 13. The CDR3 runs to 15 residues. The germline V gene has CDR1 KGHSH and CDR2 LQKENI. The DNA of the CDR3 is TGTGCCAGCTCCAGCGAAACCACAGGGGGTATTGAAGCTTTCTTT. The encoded protein is CASSSETTGGIEAFF.

This clone was counted a single time. The rearrangement joins TRBV5-1 to TRBJ1-4; the match to TRBD1 covers 8 bases. Unmatched junction bases numbered 4, after V lost 0 bases and J lost 6 bases. CDR1 and CDR2 from the germline V gene are SGHRS and YFSETQ. The CDR3 consists of 15 residues. CDR3 coding DNA: TGCGCCAGCAGCTTGGGGGACAGGTGGGATGAAAAACTGTTTTTT. Translating gives CASSLGDRWDEKLFF.

The rearrangement links TRBV5-1 to TRBJ2-7, with TRBD2 matching over 8 bases. Looked up from germline, CDR1 is SGHRS and CDR2 is YFSETQ. The V segment lost 1 base and the J segment 4 bases; nucleotides outside the gene matches: 4. The CDR3 sequence is 14 residues long. The CDR3 loop reads CASSLNGLAYEQYF. The CDR3 DNA follows: TGCGCCAGCAGCTTGAACGGACTAGCTTACGAGCAGTACTTC.